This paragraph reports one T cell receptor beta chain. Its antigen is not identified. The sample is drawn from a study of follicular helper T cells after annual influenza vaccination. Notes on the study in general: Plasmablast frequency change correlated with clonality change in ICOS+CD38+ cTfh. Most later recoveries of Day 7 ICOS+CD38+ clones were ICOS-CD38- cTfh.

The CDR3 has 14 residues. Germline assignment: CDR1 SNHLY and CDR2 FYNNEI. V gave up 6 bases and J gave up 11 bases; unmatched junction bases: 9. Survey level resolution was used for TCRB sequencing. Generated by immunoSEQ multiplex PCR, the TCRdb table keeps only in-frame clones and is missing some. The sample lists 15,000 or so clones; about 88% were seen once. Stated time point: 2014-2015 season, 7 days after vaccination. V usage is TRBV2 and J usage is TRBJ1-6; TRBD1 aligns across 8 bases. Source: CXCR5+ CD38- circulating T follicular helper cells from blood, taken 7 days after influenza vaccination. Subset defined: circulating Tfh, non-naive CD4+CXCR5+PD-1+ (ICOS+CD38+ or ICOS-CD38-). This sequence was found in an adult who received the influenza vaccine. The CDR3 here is CASRDGRGLAPLHF. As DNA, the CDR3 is TGTGCCAGCAGGGATGGCAGGGGGCTGGCACCCCTCCACTTT.